The present TCR beta chain was sequenced within a study of tumor-infiltrating lymphocytes in primary liver carcinoma. Overall study context: Sample yields, roughly 3.5 to 7.13 million productive TCRbeta reads, were similar across the tissue types.

With regard to this clonotype: The antigen remains unidentified. Compared with germline, one end of the junction differs, possibly owing to a read error.

Each 20-30 mg portion of unsorted bulk tissue served as the source for co-extraction of RNA and DNA. Using a constant-region primer together with ProtoScript II reverse transcriptase, TCR beta cDNA was made from roughly 540 ng of total RNA. Three nested multiplex PCR rounds of slightly modified ARM-PCR generated TCR beta libraries. Use of TRBV1-TRBV30 forward primers with a C-beta reverse primer characterized the first two PCR rounds, which lasted 10 cycles each. MiXCR, run by TCRdb on the multiplex PCR reads, gives a single entry per CDR3 protein. The data hold roughly 80,000 distinct CDR3 sequences, with more than 65% observed a single time. Whole-study results and caveats: Only around 7.5-24% of top clones occurred in all five tumor regions.

The CDR3 is 9 residues long. Per germline, CDR1 SQVTM and CDR2 ANQGSEA. This rearrangement joins TRBV29-1 to TRBJ1-1; no definite D call. The sequence came from a man aged 40-50 years with primary liver carcinoma and hepatitis B virus infection. Sequencing was done on a sample of liver tumor tissue from sampling region 1. Subset in this sample: tumor region T1, superior pole. The CDR3 bases are TGCAGCGTTGGACAAGAAGTTTTCTTC. This gives the protein CSVGQEVFF. Based on the CDR3 plus reference TRBV29-1 and TRBJ1-1, the full variable domain is SAVISQKPSRDICQRGTSLTIQCQVDSQVTMMFWYRQQPGQSLTLIATANQGSEATYESGFVIDKFPISRPNLTFSTLTVSNMSPEDSSIYLCSVGQEVFFGQGTRLTVV.